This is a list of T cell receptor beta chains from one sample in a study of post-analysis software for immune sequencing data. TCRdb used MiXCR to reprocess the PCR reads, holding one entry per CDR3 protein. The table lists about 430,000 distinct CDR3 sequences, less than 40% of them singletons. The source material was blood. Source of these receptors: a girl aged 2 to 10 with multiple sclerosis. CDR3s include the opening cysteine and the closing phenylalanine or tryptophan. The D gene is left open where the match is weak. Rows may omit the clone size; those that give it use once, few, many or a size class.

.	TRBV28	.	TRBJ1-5	TGTGCCAGCAGTGGGGGAGGAAGACGGGTGGCCGGGCCCCAGCATTTT	CASSGGGRRVAGPQHF
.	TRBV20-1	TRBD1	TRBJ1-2	TGCAGTGCCCGACGCATCCGGGACAGGGGACCCTATGGCTACACCTTC	CSARRIRDRGPYGYTF
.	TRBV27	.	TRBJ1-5	TGTGCCAGCAGCCTAACCGGGACACTAAATCAGCCCCAGCATTTT	CASSLTGTLNQPQHF
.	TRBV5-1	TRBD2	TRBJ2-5	TGCGCCAGCAGGAGGGGACTAGCGGCCAACCAAGAGACCCAGTACTTC	CASRRGLAANQETQYF
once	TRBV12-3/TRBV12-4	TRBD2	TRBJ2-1	TGTGCCAGCAGCCATCGTGGGAGGGATGAGCAGTTCTTC	CASSHRGRDEQFF
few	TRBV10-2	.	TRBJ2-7	TGCGCCAGCAGTCAACTAAGTATCCCCGAGCAGTACTTC	CASSQLSIPEQYF
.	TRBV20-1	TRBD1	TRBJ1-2	TGCAGTGCTAGATCTTCTCAGGGGGTATGGGACAGCGGCTACACCTTC	CSARSSQGVWDSGYTF
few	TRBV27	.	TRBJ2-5	TGTGCCAGCAGTTTCTACCTCGGGGAGGAGACCCAGTACTTC	CASSFYLGEETQYF
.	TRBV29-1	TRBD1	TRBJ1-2	TGCAGCGTTGGACAGGGGGGCTATGGCTACACCTTC	CSVGQGGYGYTF
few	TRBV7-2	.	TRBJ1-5	TGTGCCAGCAGCTTAGTTTCAGGGAGTATGGATCAGCCCCAGCATTTT	CASSLVSGSMDQPQHF
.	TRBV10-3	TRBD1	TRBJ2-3	TGTGCCATCAACGGGGACAGGGGAGTGGATACGCAGTATTTT	CAINGDRGVDTQYF
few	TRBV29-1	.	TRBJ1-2	TGCAGCGTGGAGCGAGACAGTACTGGTGGCTACACCTTC	CSVERDSTGGYTF
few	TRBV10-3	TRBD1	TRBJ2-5	TGTGCCATCAGTGCACAGGGGTCTAGTTCTATTGAGACCCAGTACTTC	CAISAQGSSSIETQYF
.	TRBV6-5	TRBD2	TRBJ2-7	TGTGCCAGCAGGAGAGGCGGGGGGAAGAGCTCCTACGAGCAGTACTTC	CASRRGGGKSSYEQYF
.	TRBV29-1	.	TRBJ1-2	TGCAGCGTTGAGGGGACCAACTATGGCTACACCTTC	CSVEGTNYGYTF
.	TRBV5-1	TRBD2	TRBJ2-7	TGCGCCAGCAGTGTCCGGGGGGTGGCCTACGAGCAGTACTTC	CASSVRGVAYEQYF
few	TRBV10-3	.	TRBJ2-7	TGTGGGAGCGGGACAGATCCCTCCTACGAGCAGTACTTC	CGSGTDPSYEQYF
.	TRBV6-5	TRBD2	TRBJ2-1	TGTGCCAGCAGCGACCCGACTAGCAGCGGGTCTTTGAAGCAGTTCTTC	CASSDPTSSGSLKQFF
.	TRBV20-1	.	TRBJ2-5	TGCAGTGCTAGCTCGGGTGCCGGGGAGACCCAGTACTTC	CSASSGAGETQYF
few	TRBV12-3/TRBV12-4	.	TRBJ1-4	TGTGCCAGCAGTTTTTGGGAAGGTACAAAACTGTTTTTT	CASSFWEGTKLFF
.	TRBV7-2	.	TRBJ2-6	TGTGCCAGCAGCCAACCCCTCTCTGGGGCCAACGTCCTGACTTTC	CASSQPLSGANVLTF
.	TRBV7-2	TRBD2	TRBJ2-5	TGTGCCAGCAGCCACCGACTAGCGGGGACTCAAGAGACCCAGTACTTC	CASSHRLAGTQETQYF
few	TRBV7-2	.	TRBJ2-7	TGTGCCAGCAGGTACCAGGGGTACGAGCAGTACTTC	CASRYQGYEQYF
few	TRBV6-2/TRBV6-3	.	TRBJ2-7	TGTGCCAGCCGGAGGGGTGTATCCTACGAGCAGTACTTC	CASRRGVSYEQYF
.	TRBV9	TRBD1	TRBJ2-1	TGTGCCAGCAGCGCAACAGGGGTCTCCTACAATGAGCAGTTCTTC	CASSATGVSYNEQFF
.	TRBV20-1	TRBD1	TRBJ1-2	TGCAGTGCTAGAGATCAACATAAGGACAGGGAGGGGTATGGCTACACCTTC	CSARDQHKDREGYGYTF
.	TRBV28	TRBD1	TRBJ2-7	TGTGCCAGCAGTATACCCGGGACAGGGTCCGAGCAGTACTTC	CASSIPGTGSEQYF
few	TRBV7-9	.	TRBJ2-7	TGTGCCAGCAGCTTAGAGCAGGACAGCCCCTTCAACGAGCAGTACTTC	CASSLEQDSPFNEQYF